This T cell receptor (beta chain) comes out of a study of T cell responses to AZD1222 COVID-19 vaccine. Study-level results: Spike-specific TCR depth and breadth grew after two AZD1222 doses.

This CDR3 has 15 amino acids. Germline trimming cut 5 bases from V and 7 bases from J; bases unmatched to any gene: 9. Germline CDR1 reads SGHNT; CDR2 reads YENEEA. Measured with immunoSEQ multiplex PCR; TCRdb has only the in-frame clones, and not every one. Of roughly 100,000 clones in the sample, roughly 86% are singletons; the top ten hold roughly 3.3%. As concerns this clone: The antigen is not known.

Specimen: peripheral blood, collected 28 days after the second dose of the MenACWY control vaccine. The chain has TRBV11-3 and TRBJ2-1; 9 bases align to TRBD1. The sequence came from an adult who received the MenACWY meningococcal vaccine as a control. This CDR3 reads CASSGRGTGSNEQFF. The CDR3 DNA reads TGTGCCAGCAGCGGACGGGGGACAGGGTCAAATGAGCAGTTCTTC.